This T cell receptor (beta chain) was retrieved from a study of blood T cell repertoires in COVID-19. On the study more broadly: COVID-19 samples collected from the United States, Italy and Spain covered acute and convalescent phases. The cDNA or gDNA used as material had been derived from T cells, B-cell-depleted T cells, or PBMCs.

TCRdb keeps only in-frame clones here, not all; method: immunoSEQ multiplex PCR. The sample holds hundreds of thousands of clones, more than 75% seen once. The TCR comes from a woman in her forties who had recovered from COVID-19. Material: peripheral blood.

The chain's CDR3 is CASSESGQGGQGTQYF. The CDR3 DNA follows: TGTGCCAGCAGTGAATCGGGACAGGGAGGCCAGGGGACCCAGTACTTC. The chain employs TRBV6-1 and TRBJ2-5; 9 nucleotides agree with TRBD1. Germline assignment: CDR1 MNHNS and CDR2 SASEGT. The trim removed 2 bases at V and 7 bases at J, leaving 11 bases unmatched. The length of the CDR3 is 16 residues.